These 14 T cell receptor beta chains were all obtained from the same sample, sequenced in a study of shared clonotypes between healthy human individuals. This table comes from immunoSEQ multiplex PCR, and its TCRdb copy is limited to in-frame clones, with some not included. Here the sample spans more than 1,200,000 clones, approximately 98.5% being singletons. Source material: naive CD4+ T cells sorted from blood. Subset: CD45RA+ positively selected. The receptor set was obtained from a man aged 30 to 45 in good health.

This clone was picked up one time. The V gene is TRBV27, the J gene TRBJ2-6; D gene unclear. CDR3 size: 17 residues. Germline V lookup: CDR1 MNHEY, CDR2 SMNVEV (reference sequence). V lost 3 bases, J lost 0 bases, and 12 bases lay in between. CDR3 sequence (DNA): TGTGCCAGCAGTTTGGTGACATCTCGCTCTGGGGCCAACGTCCTGACTTTC. Translated: CASSLVTSRSGANVLTF.

This chain uses TRBV19 with TRBJ1-1; weak D call: TRBD1 (5 bases). Germline CDR1 and CDR2: LNHDA and SQIVND (reference sequence). The length of the CDR3 is 14 residues. The V gene lost 5 bases and the J gene lost 6 bases, with 16 bases spanning the gap. CDR3 sequence reads: CASSLQGVGAEAFF. CDR3 bases: TGTGCCAGTAGTCTCCAAGGGGTTGGGGCTGAAGCTTTCTTT. Variable domain in full (rest from reference TRBV19 and TRBJ1-1): DGGITQSPKYLFRKEGQNVTLSCEQNLNHDAMYWYRQDPGQGLRLIYYSQIVNDFQKGDIAEGYSVSREKKESFPLTVTSAQKNPTAFYLCASSLQGVGAEAFFGQGTRLTVV.

This chain uses TRBV7-9 with TRBJ2-5; no definite D call. The CDR3 length is 14 residues. The V and J ends lost 5 bases and 4 bases respectively, with 14 bases between them. Germline lookup yields CDR1 SEHNR and CDR2 FQNEAQ (reference sequence). This CDR3 is CASSLVVGGETQYF. Written as DNA, the CDR3 is TGTGCCAGCAGCCTGGTGGTAGGCGGAGAGACCCAGTACTTC.

J is TRBJ1-1 and V is TRBV7-3, with 11 bases matching TRBD1. Germline V CDR1 and CDR2: SGHTA, FQGTGA. V was clipped by 5 bases and J by 6 bases; unmatched bases: 14. This CDR3 spans 17 amino acids. CDR3 nucleotide sequence: TGTGCCAGCAGCCCCAACCGGGACAGGGGGGATGGGGCTGAAGCTTTCTTT. Its translation is CASSPNRDRGDGAEAFF.

This clone has just one count. The genes are TRBV5-4 and TRBJ2-5; the D is unclear. CDR1 is SGHNT and CDR2 is YYREEE in the germline V gene (reference sequence). V was pared by 5 bases and J by 2 bases, with 10 bases between. The CDR3 runs to 13 residues. CDR3: CASSLFEQETQYF. The CDR3 bases are TGTGCCAGCAGTCTTTTCGAACAAGAGACCCAGTACTTC.

The chain joins TRBV30 to TRBJ1-2; the match to TRBD1 covers 8 bases. Germline assignment: CDR1 GTSNPN and CDR2 SVGIG (reference sequence). J lost 5 bases, V lost 3 bases, and 5 bases had no gene match. CDR3 size: 13 residues. CDR3 region: CAWREGQVYGYTF. The CDR3 DNA reads as TGTGCCTGGAGAGAGGGACAGGTTTATGGCTACACCTTC.

This chain links TRBV6-4 with TRBJ1-1; tentatively, D is TRBD1 (6 bases). The germline V gene encodes CDR1 MRHNA and CDR2 SNTAGT. The germline V and J ends were trimmed by 2 bases and 7 bases, with 11 bases remaining between them. The CDR3 extends over 13 amino acids. The CDR3 here is CASSDEQGSEAFF. The CDR3 nucleotides are TGTGCCAGCAGTGACGAGCAGGGGAGTGAAGCTTTCTTT.

This chain links TRBV6-1 with TRBJ2-1; tentatively, D is TRBD2 (6 bases). Trimming left V 4 bases short and J 7 bases short, with 20 bases between. The germline gives CDR1 MNHNS, CDR2 SASEGT. The CDR3 has 16 amino acids. In nucleotides, the CDR3 is TGTGCCAGCAGTGGGCGAGGGAGGAATGGGAGGAATGAGCAGTTCTTC. This codes for CASSGRGRNGRNEQFF.

The CDR3 region has the DNA TGTGCCAGCAGTTACCAAGGAGATACGCAGTATTTT. Protein product: CASSYQGDTQYF. The rearrangement joins TRBV6-6 to TRBJ2-3; D is unresolved. Germline CDR1 is MNHNY and CDR2 is SVGAGI (reference sequence). V lost 2 bases, J lost 5 bases, and 5 bases lay in between. The CDR3 loop spans 12 amino acids.

This clone was seen once. The chain employs TRBV29-1 and TRBJ2-3, with D perhaps given as TRBD1 or TRBD2 (5 bases each). V shed 4 bases and J shed 5 bases, with 13 bases lying between them. The V gene's germline CDR1 is SQVTM and CDR2 ANQGSEA. The length of the CDR3 is 13 residues. As DNA, the CDR3 is TGCAGCGTTGCTTGGGGGAGCGGAGATACGCAGTATTTT. Translated: CSVAWGSGDTQYF.

This chain connects TRBV6-1 to TRBJ2-7; 8 positions match TRBD1. Germline CDR1 reads MNHNS; CDR2 reads SASEGT. J gave up 5 bases and V 6 bases, and 12 bases lay outside the gene matches. The CDR3 sequence is 15 residues long. The CDR3, as DNA: TGTGCCAGCAGACCTGCCGGGACAGGTAGGCACGAGCAGTACTTC. It codes for CASRPAGTGRHEQYF.

This chain joins TRBV27 and TRBJ2-2; 12 bases match TRBD2. CDR3 length: 14 residues. The germline CDR1 and CDR2 sequences are MNHEY and SMNVEV (reference sequence). Trimming at V came to 7 bases and at J to 7 bases, leaving 4 bases not matched to a gene. CDR3 protein: CASTRLAGVGELFF. CDR3 coding DNA: TGTGCCAGCACGCGACTAGCGGGAGTCGGGGAGCTGTTTTTT.

Here the CDR3 DNA reads TGTGCCAGCAGTAGGTCACAGGGCTACGAGCAGTACTTC. It yields the protein CASSRSQGYEQYF. The chain combines TRBV27 with TRBJ2-7; weak D call: TRBD1 (6 bases). The germline CDR1 and CDR2 sequences are MNHEY and SMNVEV (reference sequence). Trimming removed 5 bases from V and 3 bases from J, with 11 bases in between. The CDR3 extends over 13 amino acids.

The chain has TRBV6-6 and TRBJ1-4, with 7 nucleotides matching TRBD1. The CDR3 length is 16 residues. Germline V lookup: CDR1 MNHNY, CDR2 SVGAGI (reference sequence). J was trimmed by 5 bases and V by 6 bases; bases with no gene match: 12. The CDR3 reads CASRHRDRLPNEKLFF. CDR3 nucleotides: TGTGCCAGCAGACACCGGGACAGATTACCAAATGAAAAACTGTTTTTT.